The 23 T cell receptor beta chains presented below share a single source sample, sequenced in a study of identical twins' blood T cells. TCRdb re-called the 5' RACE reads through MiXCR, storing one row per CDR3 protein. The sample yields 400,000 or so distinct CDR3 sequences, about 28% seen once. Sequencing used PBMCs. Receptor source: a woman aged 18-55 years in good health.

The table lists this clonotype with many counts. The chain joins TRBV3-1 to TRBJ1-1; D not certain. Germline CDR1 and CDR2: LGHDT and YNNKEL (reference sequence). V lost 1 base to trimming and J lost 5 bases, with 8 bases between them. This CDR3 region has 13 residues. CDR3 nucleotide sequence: TGTGCCAGCAGCCAAGGAAGGGATACTGAAGCTTTCTTT. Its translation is CASSQGRDTEAFF.

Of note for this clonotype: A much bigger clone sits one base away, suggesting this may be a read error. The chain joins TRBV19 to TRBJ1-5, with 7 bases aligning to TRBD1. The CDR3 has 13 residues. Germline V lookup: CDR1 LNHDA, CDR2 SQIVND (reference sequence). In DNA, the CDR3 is TGTGCCAGTACCCGACAGGGTAACCAGCCCCGGCATTTT. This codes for CASTRQGNQPRHF.

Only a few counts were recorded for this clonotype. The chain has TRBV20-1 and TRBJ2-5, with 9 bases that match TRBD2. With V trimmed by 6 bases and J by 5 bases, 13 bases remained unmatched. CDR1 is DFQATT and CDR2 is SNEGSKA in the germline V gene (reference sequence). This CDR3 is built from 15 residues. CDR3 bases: TGCAGTGCGCAGAGGGTAATAGCGGGAGACGAGACCCAGTACTTC. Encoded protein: CSAQRVIAGDETQYF.

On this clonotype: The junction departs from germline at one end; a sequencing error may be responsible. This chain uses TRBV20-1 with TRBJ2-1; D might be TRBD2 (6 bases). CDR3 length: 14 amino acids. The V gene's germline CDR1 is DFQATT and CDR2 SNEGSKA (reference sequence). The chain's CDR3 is CSAISGSSYSEQFF. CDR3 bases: TGCAGTGCGATTAGCGGAAGCTCCTACAGTGAGCAGTTCTTC.

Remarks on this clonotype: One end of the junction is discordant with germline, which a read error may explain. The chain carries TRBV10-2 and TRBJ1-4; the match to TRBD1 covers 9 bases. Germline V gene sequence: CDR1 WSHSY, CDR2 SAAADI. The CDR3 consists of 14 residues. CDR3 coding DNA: TGTGCCAGCAGCCCCGGACAGGGGAGAGAAAAACTGTTTTTT. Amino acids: CASSPGQGREKLFF.

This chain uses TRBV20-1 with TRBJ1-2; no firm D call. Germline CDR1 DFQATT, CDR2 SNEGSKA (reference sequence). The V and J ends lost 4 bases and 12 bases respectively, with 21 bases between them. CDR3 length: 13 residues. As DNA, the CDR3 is TGCAGTGCTACAGTGGGCCTTCGGGGAGGCCACACCTTC. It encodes CSATVGLRGGHTF.

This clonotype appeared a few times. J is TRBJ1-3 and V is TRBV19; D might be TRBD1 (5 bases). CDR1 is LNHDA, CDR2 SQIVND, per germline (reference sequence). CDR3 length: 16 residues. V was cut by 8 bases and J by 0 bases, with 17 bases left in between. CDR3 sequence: CASATLGTASGNTIYF. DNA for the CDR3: TGTGCCAGTGCGACTCTTGGGACGGCCTCTGGAAACACCATATATTTT. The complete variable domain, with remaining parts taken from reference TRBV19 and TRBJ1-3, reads DGGITQSPKYLFRKEGQNVTLSCEQNLNHDAMYWYRQDPGQGLRLIYYSQIVNDFQKGDIAEGYSVSREKKESFPLTVTSAQKNPTAFYLCASATLGTASGNTIYFGEGSWLTVV.

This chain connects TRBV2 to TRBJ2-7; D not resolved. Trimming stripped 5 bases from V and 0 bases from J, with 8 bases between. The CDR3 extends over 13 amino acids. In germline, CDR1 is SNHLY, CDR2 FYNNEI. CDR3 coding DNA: TGTGCCAGCAGTCCGCTCGCCTCCTACGAGCAGTACTTC. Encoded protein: CASSPLASYEQYF.

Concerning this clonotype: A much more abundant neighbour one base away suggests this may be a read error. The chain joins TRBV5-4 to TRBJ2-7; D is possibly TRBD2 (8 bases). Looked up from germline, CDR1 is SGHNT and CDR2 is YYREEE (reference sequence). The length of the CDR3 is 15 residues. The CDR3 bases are TGTACCAGCAGCCCGGGACAGCGGGGGATCTACGAGCAGTACTTC. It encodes CTSSPGQRGIYEQYF.

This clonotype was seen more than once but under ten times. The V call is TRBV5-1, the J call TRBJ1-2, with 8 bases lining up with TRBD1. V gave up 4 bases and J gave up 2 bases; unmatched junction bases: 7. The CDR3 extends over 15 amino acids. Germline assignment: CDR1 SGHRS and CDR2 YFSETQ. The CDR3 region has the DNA TGCGCCAGCAGCAAAGGACAGGGACCGAACTATGGCTACACCTTC. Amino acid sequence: CASSKGQGPNYGYTF.

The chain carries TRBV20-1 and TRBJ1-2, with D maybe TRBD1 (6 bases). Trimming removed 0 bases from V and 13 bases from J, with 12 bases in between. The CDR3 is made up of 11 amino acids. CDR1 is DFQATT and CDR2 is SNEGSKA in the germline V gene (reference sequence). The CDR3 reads CSARDSNRATF. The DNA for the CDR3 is TGCAGTGCTAGAGATTCGAACAGGGCCACCTTC.

The CDR3 sequence is CASSLTPGTSGVEDTQYF. CDR3 DNA: TGTGCCAGCAGCCTCACACCCGGGACTAGCGGGGTAGAAGATACGCAGTATTTT. The chain links TRBV7-2 to TRBJ2-3; 13 nucleotides line up with TRBD2. The V and J ends lost 5 bases and 5 bases, in that order; junction bases with no gene match: 13. Germline V gives CDR1 SGHTA, CDR2 FQGNSA. This CDR3 is 18 amino acids long.

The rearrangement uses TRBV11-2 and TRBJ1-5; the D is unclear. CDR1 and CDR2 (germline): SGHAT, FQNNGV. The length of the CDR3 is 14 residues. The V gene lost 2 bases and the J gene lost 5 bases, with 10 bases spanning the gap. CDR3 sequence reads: CASSLPVRDQPQHF. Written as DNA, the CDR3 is TGTGCCAGCAGCTTACCCGTGCGGGATCAGCCCCAGCATTTT.

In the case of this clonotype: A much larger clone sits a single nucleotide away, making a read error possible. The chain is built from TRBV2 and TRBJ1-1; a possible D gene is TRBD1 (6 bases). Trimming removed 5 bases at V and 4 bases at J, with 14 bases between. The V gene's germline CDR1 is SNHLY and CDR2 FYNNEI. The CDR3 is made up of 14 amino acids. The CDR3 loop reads CASSKQGYSTEAFF. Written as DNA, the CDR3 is TGTGCCAGCAGTAAACAGGGATACAGCACTGAAGCTTTCTTT.

This CDR3 reads CASSAAGTGELFF. The CDR3 region has the DNA TGTGCCAGTAGTGCTGCGGGCACCGGGGAGCTGTTTTTT. The chain couples TRBV19 to TRBJ2-2, with a possible D match to TRBD2 (5 bases). Trimming stripped 5 bases from V and 4 bases from J, with 8 bases between. CDR1 is LNHDA and CDR2 is SQIVND in the germline V gene (reference sequence). The CDR3 contains 13 residues.

CDR3 nucleotide sequence: TGTGCCTGGAGCCTTAGAGGGAACACTGAAGCTTTCTTT. It translates to CAWSLRGNTEAFF. The chain joins TRBV30 to TRBJ1-1; no firm D call. V lost 3 bases, J lost 1 base, and 9 bases lay in between. Germline CDR1 is GTSNPN and CDR2 is SVGIG (reference sequence). The CDR3 runs 13 residues.

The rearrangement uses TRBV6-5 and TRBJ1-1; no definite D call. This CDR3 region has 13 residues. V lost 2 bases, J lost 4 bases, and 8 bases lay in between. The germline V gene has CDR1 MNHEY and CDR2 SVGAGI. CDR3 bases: TGTGCCAGCAGTTACGACGGGAGCACTGAAGCTTTCTTT. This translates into CASSYDGSTEAFF.

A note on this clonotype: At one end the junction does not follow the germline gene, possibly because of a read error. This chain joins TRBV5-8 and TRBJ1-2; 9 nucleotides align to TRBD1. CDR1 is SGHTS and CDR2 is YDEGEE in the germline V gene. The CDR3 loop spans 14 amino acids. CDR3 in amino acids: CASSTGQGAYDYTF. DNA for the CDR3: TGTGCCAGCAGTACGGGACAGGGCGCATATGACTACACCTTC.

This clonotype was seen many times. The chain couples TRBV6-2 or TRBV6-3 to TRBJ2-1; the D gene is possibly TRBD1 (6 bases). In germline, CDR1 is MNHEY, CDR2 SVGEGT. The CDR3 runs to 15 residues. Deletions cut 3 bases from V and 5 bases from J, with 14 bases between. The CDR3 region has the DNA TGTGCCAGCAGTTATCTCAGGGGTTCTCACAATGAGCAGTTCTTC. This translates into CASSYLRGSHNEQFF.

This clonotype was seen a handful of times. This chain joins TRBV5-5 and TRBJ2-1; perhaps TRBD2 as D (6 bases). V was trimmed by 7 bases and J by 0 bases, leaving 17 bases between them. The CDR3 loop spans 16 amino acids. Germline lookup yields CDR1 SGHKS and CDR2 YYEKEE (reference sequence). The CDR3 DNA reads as TGTGCCAGCGGATCCACAGCGGGTAGCTCCTACAATGAGCAGTTCTTC. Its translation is CASGSTAGSSYNEQFF.

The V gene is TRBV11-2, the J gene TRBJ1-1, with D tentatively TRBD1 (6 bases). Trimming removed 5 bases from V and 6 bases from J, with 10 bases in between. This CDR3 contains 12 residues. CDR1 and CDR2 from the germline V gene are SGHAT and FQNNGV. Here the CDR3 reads CASSIHRAEAFF. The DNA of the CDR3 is TGTGCCAGCAGCATCCACAGGGCTGAAGCTTTCTTT.

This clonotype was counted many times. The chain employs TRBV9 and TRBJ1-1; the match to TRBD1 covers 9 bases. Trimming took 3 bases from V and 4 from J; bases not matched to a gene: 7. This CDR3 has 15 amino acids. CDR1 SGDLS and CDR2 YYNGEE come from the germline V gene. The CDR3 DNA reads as TGTGCCAGCAGCGCAACCGGGACAGGGAGCACTGAAGCTTTCTTT. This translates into CASSATGTGSTEAFF.

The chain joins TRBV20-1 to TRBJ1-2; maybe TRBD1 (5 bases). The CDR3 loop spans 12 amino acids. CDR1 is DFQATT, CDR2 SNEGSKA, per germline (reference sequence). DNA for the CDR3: TGCAGCGCCCCTTGGGACTTTTATGGCTACACCTTC. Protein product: CSAPWDFYGYTF.